This TCR beta chain was found in a study of CD8 T cells in ankylosing spondylitis. Study-level results: Relatively scarce in peripheral blood, disease-linked clones were CD8+. Among TCR beta sequences, a motif of fewer than 10 highly homologous variants appeared characteristic of ankylosing spondylitis blood.

This clonotype was picked up many times. Its antigen is not identified. TCRdb called the 5' RACE reads again in MiXCR, with one record for every CDR3 protein. The table has about 540,000 distinct CDR3 sequences, roughly 13% seen once; the top ten hold approximately 7%. The CDR3 contains 14 residues. With 4 bases removed from V and 1 base from J, the gap between germline ends came to 8 bases. The genes are TRBV12-3 or TRBV12-4 and TRBJ2-4; either TRBD1 or TRBD2 may supply D (5 bases each). This clonotype was sampled from a male donor with ankylosing spondylitis. Specimen: blood, either unsorted or a sorted T cell fraction (not recorded which). CDR3 bases: TGTGCCAGCAGTTCCGGGGCGGCCAAAAACATTCAGTACTTC. Protein: CASSSGAAKNIQYF.